What follows are 21 T cell receptor beta chains derived from one specimen sequenced in a study of T cells in localized non-small cell lung cancer. Measured with immunoSEQ multiplex PCR; TCRdb has only the in-frame clones, and not every one. The sample contains approximately 30,000 clones, 87% of which appear only once. Here the sequenced sample was peripheral blood mononuclear cells, taken before any cancer treatment. Receptors originate from a man aged 35-69 years with stage III lung adenocarcinoma.

This rearrangement joins TRBV2 to TRBJ1-3; D is unresolved. The CDR3 consists of 16 residues. Germline lookup yields CDR1 SNHLY and CDR2 FYNNEI. The V end was cut by 2 bases, the J end by 0 bases, with 11 bases between. The CDR3 bases are TGTGCCAGCAGTGAACGTGGTTTTGACTCTGGAAACACCATATATTTT. This translates into CASSERGFDSGNTIYF.

CDR3 amino acids: CASSLTDRGTEYGEAFF. The CDR3 DNA is TGTGCCAGCAGCTTAACCGACAGGGGCACTGAATACGGTGAAGCTTTCTTT. The rearrangement uses TRBV7-3 and TRBJ1-1, with 8 bases matching TRBD1. Trimming took 0 bases from V and 7 from J; bases not matched to a gene: 13. In germline, CDR1 is SGHTA, CDR2 FQGTGA. The CDR3 has 17 residues.

This chain links TRBV21-1 with TRBJ2-1. TRBV21-1 is flagged as a pseudogene. There are 16 residues in the CDR3. DNA for the CDR3: TGTGCCAGCAGCAAACTATCCCCGACGGCGTACAATGAGCAGTTCTTC. Its protein product is CASSKLSPTAYNEQFF.

V is TRBV11-3 and J is TRBJ2-3, with a weak D call TRBD2 (6 bases). Germline V gene data show CDR1 as SGHNT and CDR2 as YENEEA. This CDR3 contains 16 residues. The ends were cut back, 3 bases at V and 3 bases at J, with 16 bases in the middle. The CDR3 coding sequence is TGTGCCAGCAGCTTTGTTTCGGGGGTCATTACAGATACGCAGTATTTT. This gives the protein CASSFVSGVITDTQYF.

The chain employs TRBV5-1 and TRBJ2-5; 9 bases agree with TRBD1. Germline assignment: CDR1 SGHRS and CDR2 YFSETQ. CDR3 length: 14 residues. V lost 7 bases and J lost 7; bases outside the gene matches: 11. As DNA, the CDR3 is TGCGCCAGCCGGGACAGGGTGGAAGGACGGACCCAGTACTTC. Its protein is CASRDRVEGRTQYF.

This chain connects TRBV2 to TRBJ1-5; 11 bases fit TRBD1. V shed 5 bases, J shed 3 bases, and the junction held 3 bases outside the gene matches. The CDR3 has 15 residues. The germline gives CDR1 SNHLY, CDR2 FYNNEI. DNA for the CDR3: TGTGCCAGCAGTCGGGACAGGGGGTACAATCAGCCCCAGCATTTT. Its translation: CASSRDRGYNQPQHF.

The rearrangement joins TRBV4-2 to TRBJ2-3; 7 bases map to TRBD2. Germline V gene sequence: CDR1 LGHNA, CDR2 YNFKEQ. The V segment lost 0 bases and the J segment 2 bases; nucleotides outside the gene matches: 8. The CDR3 loop spans 17 amino acids. CDR3 in DNA: TGTGCCAGCAGCCAAGATCGGGACTACCTTATCACAGATACGCAGTATTTT. It codes for CASSQDRDYLITDTQYF.

The chain has TRBV7-9 and TRBJ2-3; TRBD1 or TRBD2 may be the D gene (6 bases each). With 7 bases removed from V and 2 bases from J, the gap between germline ends came to 13 bases. The germline V gene encodes CDR1 SEHNR and CDR2 FQNEAQ (reference sequence). The CDR3 has 14 amino acids. The CDR3 protein is CASNLGGHTDTQYF. CDR3 DNA: TGTGCCAGCAACCTGGGGGGACACACAGATACGCAGTATTTT.

The chain is built from TRBV5-4 and TRBJ2-1, with a possible D match to TRBD2 (6 bases). CDR1 and CDR2 (germline): SGHNT, YYREEE (reference sequence). The V end lost 2 bases, the J end lost 5 bases, and 11 bases lay between the germline ends. The CDR3 is 14 amino acids. The CDR3 DNA is TGTGCCAGCAGCTTCGTCGCGGGGAACAATGAGCAGTTCTTC. As protein: CASSFVAGNNEQFF.

The genes are TRBV7-9 and TRBJ1-2, with 7 bases lining up with TRBD1. The length of the CDR3 is 13 residues. The V segment lost 5 bases and the J segment 8 bases; nucleotides outside the gene matches: 8. Per the germline V gene, CDR1 is SEHNR and CDR2 is FQNEAQ (reference sequence). The CDR3 loop is CASSLTDRAGYTF. The DNA of the CDR3 is TGTGCCAGCAGCCTAACCGACAGGGCCGGCTACACCTTC.

The chain combines TRBV30 with TRBJ1-2, with 7 bases fitting TRBD1. The CDR3 totals 17 residues. The germline V gene encodes CDR1 GTSNPN and CDR2 SVGIG (reference sequence). V gave up 4 bases and J gave up 4 bases; unmatched junction bases: 18. The CDR3 loop reads CAWTPRQGRGWSYGYTF. CDR3 bases: TGTGCCTGGACTCCCCGACAGGGACGGGGATGGTCCTATGGCTACACCTTC.

The chain links TRBV5-6 to TRBJ1-2; TRBD1 matches at 8 bases. Germline assignment: CDR1 SGHDT and CDR2 YYEEEE. The ends lost 4 bases at V and 8 bases at J; junction bases unmatched: 10. The CDR3 is 14 amino acids. As DNA, the CDR3 is TGTGCCAGCAGCCTTGGTAACAGGGGGATCGGCTACACCTTC. The encoded protein is CASSLGNRGIGYTF.

The DNA for the CDR3 is TGTGCCAGCAGTGGTTCGAGTCAGCCCCAGCATTTT. Its protein product is CASSGSSQPQHF. The chain joins TRBV2 to TRBJ1-5; no reliable D call. The CDR3 is made up of 12 amino acids. V was cut by 4 bases and J by 6 bases, with 7 bases left in between. In germline, CDR1 is SNHLY, CDR2 FYNNEI. Full variable domain (rest looked up from reference TRBV2 and TRBJ1-5): EPEVTQTPSHQVTQMGQEVILRCVPISNHLYFYWYRQILGQKVEFLVSFYNNEISEKSEIFDDQFSVERPDGSNFTLKIRSTKLEDSAMYFCASSGSSQPQHFGDGTRLSIL.

This chain joins TRBV11-2 and TRBJ2-3; D is perhaps TRBD1 or TRBD2 (5 bases each). Trimming removed 1 base at V and 5 bases at J, with 7 bases between. From germline, CDR1 is SGHAT and CDR2 FQNNGV. The CDR3 length is 13 residues. The CDR3 nucleotides are TGTGCCAGCAGCTTAGCGGGACGAGATACGCAGTATTTT. As protein: CASSLAGRDTQYF.

The rearrangement joins TRBV7-2 to TRBJ1-5; possible D gene TRBD1, 5 bases. From germline, CDR1 is SGHTA and CDR2 FQGNSA. Trimming removed 1 base from V and 2 bases from J, with 9 bases in between. This CDR3 region has 15 residues. CDR3 in amino acids: CASSLGGAGNQPQHF. CDR3 DNA: TGTGCCAGCAGCTTAGGGGGCGCGGGCAATCAGCCCCAGCATTTT. Supplemented by reference TRBV7-2 and TRBJ1-5, the full variable domain reads GAGVSQSPSNKVTEKGKDVELRCDPISGHTALYWYRQSLGQGLEFLIYFQGNSAPDKSGLPSDRFSAERTGGSVSTLTIQRTQQEDSAVYLCASSLGGAGNQPQHFGDGTRLSIL.

This rearrangement joins TRBV7-9 to TRBJ1-4; D unresolved. The CDR3 is made up of 13 amino acids. Germline CDR1 SEHNR, CDR2 FQNEAQ (reference sequence). Trimming cost V 7 bases and J 8 bases, with 14 bases left between them. The CDR3, as DNA: TGTGCCAGCACCATCTCAGCAAGGGAAAAACTGTTTTTT. Its protein is CASTISAREKLFF.

The chain joins TRBV7-2 to TRBJ1-6; D is unresolved. V was clipped by 5 bases and J by 10 bases, with 18 bases between them. CDR3 length equals 15 residues. Germline assignment: CDR1 SGHTA and CDR2 FQGNSA. Here the CDR3 DNA reads TGTGCCAGCAGCCCGTTACAGCTAACTGGGTCACCCCTCCACTTT. Protein sequence: CASSPLQLTGSPLHF.

The chain is built from TRBV19 and TRBJ1-1, with D maybe TRBD1 (6 bases). The CDR3 runs 13 residues. Germline CDR1 LNHDA, CDR2 SQIVND (reference sequence). Trimming shortened V by 8 bases and J by 2 bases, and 12 bases separated the two germline ends. CDR3 residues: CASGGGGNTEAFF. DNA for the CDR3: TGTGCCAGTGGAGGGGGGGGAAACACTGAAGCTTTCTTT.

The rearrangement joins TRBV11-2 to TRBJ2-2; TRBD1 matches 8 bases. The CDR3 sequence is 15 residues long. The J segment lost 5 bases and the V segment lost 4 bases, leaving 6 bases of the junction unmatched. CDR1 and CDR2 from the germline V gene are SGHAT and FQNNGV. CDR3 DNA: TGTGCCAGCAGCTCGACAGGGGTTTGGACCGGGGAGCTGTTTTTT. Amino acids: CASSSTGVWTGELFF.

V is TRBV4-2 and J is TRBJ2-1; D possibly matches TRBD1 or TRBD2 (5 bases each). Germline V gene data show CDR1 as LGHNA and CDR2 as YNFKEQ. Trimming removed 2 bases at V and 5 bases at J, with 13 bases between. The CDR3 runs to 15 residues. The CDR3 region is CASSQILGANNEQFF. DNA for the CDR3: TGTGCCAGCAGCCAAATACTAGGGGCCAACAATGAGCAGTTCTTC.

This clone was counted a few times. The genes are TRBV28 and TRBJ1-5; D is perhaps TRBD1 (5 bases). V was clipped by 3 bases and J by 1 base, with 10 bases between them. The CDR3 covers 15 residues. Germline V CDR1 and CDR2: MDHEN, SYDVKM. CDR3 sequence reads: CASSLSGGSNQPQHF. The CDR3 nucleotides are TGTGCCAGCAGTTTGTCGGGGGGGAGCAATCAGCCCCAGCATTTT.